Following are 16 T cell receptor beta chains from one sample sequenced in a study of blood T cells in healthy people across ages. Next came a second PCR, run for about 7 to 12 cycles, which used a sample-barcoded 5' primer along with a J-beta primer mix. TCRdb re-analysed the 5' RACE reads in MiXCR, keeping a single row per CDR3 protein. Seen here are around 870,000 distinct CDR3 sequences, 29% observed once, and the top ten hold around 16%. The sample taken for sequencing was blood. The source of these receptors is a woman of 80 years or more in good health.

The V and J genes are TRBV6-6 and TRBJ2-5, with D possibly being TRBD2 (5 bases). Trimming removed 5 bases at V and 10 bases at J, with 23 bases between. The CDR3 covers 15 residues. CDR1 is MNHNY, CDR2 SVGAGI, per germline (reference sequence). CDR3 DNA: TGTGCCAGCAGTAGACTAACCACTACCCGACGGGACCAGTACTTC. Its protein product is CASSRLTTTRRDQYF.

The chain links TRBV3-1 to TRBJ2-4; D remains ambiguous. The CDR3 extends over 11 amino acids. In germline, CDR1 is LGHDT, CDR2 YNNKEL (reference sequence). Trimming took 4 bases from V and 9 from J, leaving 7 bases between them. This chain's CDR3 is CASSRSGIQYF. The CDR3 DNA sequence: TGTGCCAGCAGCCGCAGTGGCATTCAGTACTTC.

Comment on this clonotype: A much larger clone lies a single base off, so this may be a read error. The rearrangement joins TRBV2 to TRBJ1-5; D gene unclear. Per the germline V gene, CDR1 is SNHLY and CDR2 is FYNNEI. The CDR3 contains 13 residues. The chain's CDR3 is CASREGRIGPQHF. The CDR3 DNA reads as TGTGCCAGCAGGGAAGGCCGGATTGGGCCCCAGCATTTT.

V and J are TRBV3-1 and TRBJ1-5, with 8 bases aligning to TRBD1. The germline CDR1 and CDR2 sequences are LGHDT and YNNKEL (reference sequence). Unmatched junction bases numbered 3, after V lost 1 base and J lost 7 bases. The CDR3 runs 14 residues. CDR3 DNA: TGTGCCAGCAGCCAAGCGACAGGGGACCAGCCCCAGCATTTT. Translated, it gives CASSQATGDQPQHF.

In its sample, this clonotype was seen a few times. The chain carries TRBV6-2 or TRBV6-3 and TRBJ2-2, with D unclear. Trimming took off 1 base at V and 7 bases at J, with 1 base between the two ends. CDR3 length: 11 residues. Germline-derived CDR1 and CDR2 are MNHEY and SVGEGT. CDR3 amino acids: CASSYYGELFF. DNA for the CDR3: TGTGCCAGCAGTTACTACGGGGAGCTGTTTTTT.

The chain couples TRBV6-2 or TRBV6-3 to TRBJ2-4; possibly TRBD1 for D (5 bases). Matching the DNA end better, TRBJ2-7 makes the J call doubtful. This CDR3 is built from 17 residues. Germline loops: CDR1 MNHEY, CDR2 SVGEGT. The CDR3 loop is CASSYSIGAGAAYEQYF. The CDR3 DNA reads as TGTGCCAGCAGTTACTCGATCGGTGCTGGGGCGGCCTACGAGCAGTACTTC.

This chain uses TRBV18 with TRBJ2-6; possible D gene TRBD1, 6 bases. Trimming removed 1 base at V and 0 bases at J, with 7 bases between. The CDR3 covers 16 residues. The germline V gene encodes CDR1 KGHSH and CDR2 LQKENI. The CDR3 DNA sequence: TGTGCCAGCTCACCACGGGACATCTCTGGGGCCAACGTCCTGACTTTC. Its translation: CASSPRDISGANVLTF.

There are many counts of this clonotype. The chain recombines TRBV12-3 or TRBV12-4 with TRBJ2-1; a weak D match, TRBD2 (5 bases). The CDR3 consists of 15 residues. The V gene lost 6 bases and the J gene lost 9 bases, with 21 bases spanning the gap. The CDR3, as DNA: TGTGCCAGCAGCCTGCTAGCCCTGGGGTATGGTGAGCAGTTCTTC. Encoded protein: CASSLLALGYGEQFF.

This clonotype was counted ten times or more. The chain combines TRBV20-1 with TRBJ1-2; possible D gene TRBD1, 6 bases. This CDR3 is 16 amino acids long. Trimming pared 3 bases from V and 2 bases from J, leaving 19 bases between. Germline loops: CDR1 DFQATT, CDR2 SNEGSKA (reference sequence). CDR3 bases: TGCAGTGCTAGCACCCAAGGCAGGGGAATAAACTATGGCTACACCTTC. It encodes CSASTQGRGINYGYTF.

The chain couples TRBV10-3 to TRBJ1-6, with D unresolved. V was cut by 0 bases and J by 0 bases, with 6 bases left in between. CDR1 and CDR2 (germline): ENHRY, SYGVKD. This CDR3 has 16 amino acids. CDR3 in amino acids: CAISESVLSYNSPLHF. CDR3 DNA sequence: TGTGCCATCAGTGAGTCTGTTCTCTCCTATAATTCACCCCTCCACTTT.

This clonotype was detected many times. The gene calls are TRBV29-1 and TRBJ1-2; D perhaps matches TRBD1 (5 bases). Deletions cut 6 bases from V and 7 bases from J, with 15 bases between. Germline V gives CDR1 SQVTM, CDR2 ANQGSEA. The CDR3 is 12 amino acids. The CDR3 reads CSVGDGTTGYTF. The CDR3 DNA follows: TGCAGCGTAGGGGACGGAACCACTGGCTACACCTTC.

This chain uses TRBV9 with TRBJ1-1; TRBD1 might be the D (5 bases). V was pared by 6 bases and J by 1 base, with 16 bases between. The length of the CDR3 is 15 residues. CDR1 and CDR2 (germline): SGDLS, YYNGEE. The CDR3 reads CASTYGTLGNTEAFF. The CDR3 region has the DNA TGTGCCAGCACTTACGGGACCCTAGGGAACACTGAAGCTTTCTTT.

A remark on this clonotype: This may come from a read error, since a much larger clone is one base off. This chain uses TRBV6-2 or TRBV6-3 with TRBJ2-5, with TRBD1 identical over 7 bases. CDR1 is MNHEY, CDR2 SVGEGT, per germline. V shed 6 bases, J shed 0 bases, and the junction held 10 bases outside the gene matches. CDR3 length equals 16 residues. The CDR3 reads CASRRMGDRNQETQYF. As DNA, the CDR3 is TGTGCCAGCAGAAGGATGGGGGACAGAAACCAAGAGACCCAGTACTTC.

In its sample, this clonotype was seen many times. The chain recombines TRBV7-2 with TRBJ1-5; no clear D gene. Trimming pared 1 base from V and 3 bases from J, leaving 16 bases between. Germline loops: CDR1 SGHTA, CDR2 FQGNSA. The CDR3 is 17 residues long. CDR3 loop: CASSLETGGISNQPQHF. The CDR3 nucleotides are TGTGCCAGCAGCTTAGAAACCGGAGGGATCTCCAATCAGCCCCAGCATTTT.

A few counts support this clonotype. The chain has TRBV7-3 and TRBJ2-7; 9 bases match TRBD2. The CDR3 loop spans 15 amino acids. Germline V CDR1 and CDR2: SGHTA, FQGTGA. With 5 bases clipped from V and 3 bases from J, the junction kept 8 bases outside the gene matches. This chain's CDR3 is CASSPTGLADYEQYF. The DNA for the CDR3 is TGTGCCAGCAGCCCAACGGGACTAGCCGACTACGAGCAGTACTTC.

The J gene is TRBJ1-1, the V gene TRBV27; TRBD1 aligns across 9 bases. Per germline, CDR1 MNHEY and CDR2 SMNVEV (reference sequence). The CDR3 loop spans 12 amino acids. The J segment lost 12 bases and the V segment lost 5 bases, leaving 7 bases of the junction unmatched. Here the CDR3 DNA reads TGTGCCAGCAGTGGGGGGACAGGGAGTACTTTCTTT. Translating gives CASSGGTGSTFF.